Detailed here is one T cell receptor (beta chain). No cognate antigen has been identified for it. Base qualities are not at hand, and no much larger clone is one base apart. The Qiagen DNeasy kit was used to extract genomic DNA both from unsorted PBMCs and from the negatively selected CD4+ and CD8+ fractions. Amplification of TCR beta CDR3 regions was done by immunoSEQ multiplex PCR with primers that anneal to V and J segments. Amplification bias was minimized using a synthetic immune receptor repertoire, and residual bias was removed computationally after sequencing. On the study's bioinformatics: Custom Python scripts were used to quantify repertoire diversity as the Shannon entropy index. Unsorted, CD4+ and CD8+ repertoires were examined separately, except in combined analyses, for which CD4+ and CD8+ sequences were merged in silico. A clone was considered expanded if an increase in frequency of at least 2-fold after treatment relative to C1D1 was found, and a pseudocount of 0.5 was applied to clones undetected at baseline. Singleton clones were defined as clones with 0 or 1 copy at C1D1, and non-singleton clones were defined as clones with 2 or more copies. By matching protein sequences in sorted samples from the same patient, clones expanded in unsorted samples were annotated as CD4+, CD8+ or unknown. Wilcoxon tests were applied to paired samples to test diversity changes from C1D1 to C4D1. TCRdb's version of the immuneACCESS table is confined to in-frame rearrangements and falls short of the full clone set. An unresolved V gene accounts for under half of the shortfall where checked; the remainder is of unknown origin. V, J and clone size reflect that table, while D and trimming were determined from the DNA. Here the sample has roughly 94,000 clones; 85% to 95% occur a single time. The ten largest clonotypes hold just under 2% of the sample.

The label giving this sample's time point can be read as: cycle 4 day 1 (C4D1), after more than 5 weeks of nivolumab. Relapse after autologous stem cell transplantation had occurred in all trial patients, and cohorts A, B and C were distinguished by prior brentuximab vedotin exposure. The trial cohort was composed of about 60 patients with relapsed/refractory classical Hodgkin lymphoma, for whom complete response, partial response or progressive disease was recorded as best overall response. Single-agent nivolumab was administered to trial patients in the multi-cohort phase II CheckMate 205 trial. An independent review committee assessed best overall response by applying the 2007 International Working Group response criteria. Trial PBMCs were collected just before the start of nivolumab (C1D1) and during therapy at cycle 2 day 1 and cycle 4 day 1. Peripheral blood was collected in 8 mL Vacutainer Cell Preparation Tubes, from which PBMCs were isolated by centrifugation and then cryopreserved.

The record originates from a study of PD-1 blockade in classical Hodgkin lymphoma (TCRdb year 2020). Study-wide context: Nivolumab dosing was 3 mg/kg intravenously every 2 weeks, continuing until either disease progression or unacceptable toxicity. A peripheral blood immune signature of response to PD-1 blockade in classical Hodgkin lymphoma was defined using TCR beta sequencing and CyTOF.

The study at large found these results: Among trial patients, those achieving complete response had baseline diversity similar to that of newly diagnosed patients, while diversity was significantly lower in partial responders and progressors. Baseline TCR diversity was reported as lower in newly diagnosed patients than in healthy donors, and lower still in relapsed/refractory patients. A significant rise by C4D1 was seen in CD4+ but not CD8+ TCR diversity (p=0.0027 vs p=0.16), with the rise being most apparent in complete responders (p=0.02). Diversity was lower in patients who began nivolumab less than 1 year after ASCT, so these patients were left out of later analyses to avoid confounding by immune reconstitution. The study was restricted to a single clinical trial cohort, and the causes of repertoire differences, possibly disease activity or prior therapy, were left undefined.

There are 14 amino acids in the CDR3, from cysteine to phenylalanine inclusive. The DNA shown is the 42-base CDR3, in frame from base 1. From a lookup of the germline V gene (reference sequence), CDR1 and CDR2 are SEHNR and FQNEAQ. The chain is encoded by TRBV7-9 joined to TRBJ1-3, with the identity of the D gene unclear. The sequence was obtained from a human donor with classical Hodgkin lymphoma. The material was peripheral blood mononuclear cells (PBMCs), obtained before the fourth cycle of nivolumab. The nucleotide sequence is TGTGGTGGGTCGGCCCCCCCCGGTCGAGACACCATATATTTT. Its amino acids are CGGSAPPGRDTIYF.